Each of the 22 T cell receptor beta chains below was sequenced from the same sample in a study of T cell responses to AZD1222 COVID-19 vaccine. Generated by immunoSEQ multiplex PCR, the TCRdb table keeps only in-frame clones and is missing some. The data show roughly 50,000 clones, about 90% seen once. This specimen was peripheral blood, taken on day 0 of AZD1222 vaccination. These receptors came from an adult in good health.

The chain has TRBV12-3 or TRBV12-4 and TRBJ2-3; D possibly matches TRBD1 or TRBD2 (5 bases each). There are 12 residues in the CDR3. The V and J ends lost 8 bases and 6 bases respectively, with 12 bases between them. Here the CDR3 DNA reads TGTGCCAGCGGGACCCGCGTGGATACGCAGTATTTT. Encoded protein: CASGTRVDTQYF.

The rearrangement joins TRBV2 to TRBJ2-7, with 8 positions matching TRBD1. With V trimmed by 3 bases and J by 3 bases, 7 bases remained unmatched. In germline, CDR1 is SNHLY, CDR2 FYNNEI. The CDR3 is 15 amino acids. The CDR3 DNA follows: TGTGCCAGCAGTGATTGGGACAGGTTCAGCTACGAGCAGTACTTC. It translates to CASSDWDRFSYEQYF.

V usage is TRBV11-2 and J usage is TRBJ1-2, with unresolved D. Germline values: CDR1 SGHAT, CDR2 FQNNGV. The V end lost 3 bases, the J end lost 3 bases, and 2 bases lay between the germline ends. The CDR3 is 11 residues long. As DNA, the CDR3 is TGTGCCAGCAGCTTGGACTATGGCTACACCTTC. Its protein product is CASSLDYGYTF.

The chain combines TRBV28 with TRBJ2-7; TRBD2 aligns across 13 bases. The J segment lost 3 bases and the V segment lost 11 bases, leaving 4 bases of the junction unmatched. The CDR3 totals 13 residues. Germline V CDR1 and CDR2: MDHEN, SYDVKM. The CDR3 region is CAGRTSGSYEQYF. CDR3 nucleotides: TGTGCCGGGCGGACTAGCGGGAGCTACGAGCAGTACTTC.

The chain has TRBV20-1 and TRBJ1-1; tentative D call: TRBD1 (5 bases). The CDR3 consists of 16 residues. Germline V gene sequence: CDR1 DFQATT, CDR2 SNEGSKA (reference sequence). The V and J ends lost 3 bases and 1 base respectively, with 18 bases between them. The CDR3 DNA is TGCAGTGCTAGTTTCGCCGGGACGAGGGGGAACACTGAAGCTTTCTTT. It specifies CSASFAGTRGNTEAFF.

This chain uses TRBV19 with TRBJ1-3; no clear D. Germline assignment: CDR1 LNHDA and CDR2 SQIVND (reference sequence). Trimming pared 1 base from V and 0 bases from J, leaving 7 bases between. The CDR3 consists of 15 residues. CDR3 residues: CASSIASFSGNTIYF. CDR3 nucleotides: TGTGCCAGTAGTATAGCCTCGTTCTCTGGAAACACCATATATTTT.

The chain links TRBV18 to TRBJ1-5; D uncertain. The germline gives CDR1 KGHSH, CDR2 LQKENI. V lost 8 bases and J 6 bases, leaving 14 bases between the germline ends. CDR3 size: 13 residues. CDR3 DNA: TGTGCCAGCGCGGACGCCCCTGGTCAGCCCCAGCATTTT. It yields the protein CASADAPGQPQHF. The variable domain in full, with the rest retrieved from reference TRBV18 and TRBJ1-5, is NAGVMQNPRHLVRRRGQEARLRCSPMKGHSHVYWYRQLPEEGLKFMVYLQKENIIDESGMPKERFSAEFPKEGPSILRIQQVVRGDSAAYFCASADAPGQPQHFGDGTRLSIL.

V gene TRBV4-2 combines with J gene TRBJ1-5, with D possibly TRBD1 on 6 matching bases. This CDR3 is 16 amino acids long. Germline V gene sequence: CDR1 LGHNA, CDR2 YNFKEQ. V was clipped by 0 bases and J by 8 bases, with 17 bases between them. CDR3 in DNA: TGTGCCAGCAGCCAAGATTTCAGGCAGGGGATAGAGCCCCAGCATTTT. Translation gives CASSQDFRQGIEPQHF.

CDR3 nucleotide sequence: TGTGCCAGCAGGCCAAACACCCTAACAGGGCACAATCAGCCCCAGCATTTT. Translation gives CASRPNTLTGHNQPQHF. The V and J genes are TRBV28 and TRBJ1-5; tentative D call: TRBD1 (6 bases). Trimming removed 6 bases at V and 3 bases at J, with 21 bases between. Germline assignment: CDR1 MDHEN and CDR2 SYDVKM. The CDR3 is 17 residues long.

This clone was counted a single time. The chain recombines TRBV3-1 (or the pseudogene TRBV3-2) with TRBJ1-2, with TRBD1 identical over 7 bases. With 3 bases clipped from V and 8 bases from J, the junction kept 9 bases outside the gene matches. The germline CDR1 and CDR2 sequences are LGHDT and YNNKEL (reference sequence). CDR3 size: 14 residues. The chain's CDR3 is CASSHYRGSSGYTF. The CDR3 DNA follows: TGTGCCAGCAGCCATTACAGGGGATCGTCGGGCTACACCTTC.

For the CDR3, the DNA is TGTGCCTCCACCGCCGGTGGGGATGAGCAGTTCTTC. This gives the protein CASTAGGDEQFF. The chain recombines TRBV30 with TRBJ2-1; D uncertain. CDR3 length: 12 residues. Trimming stripped 7 bases from V and 8 bases from J, with 15 bases between. The germline V gene has CDR1 GTSNPN and CDR2 SVGIG (reference sequence).

V is TRBV19 and J is TRBJ2-2; TRBD2 aligns across 7 bases. Trimming at V came to 9 bases and at J to 0 bases, leaving 7 bases not matched to a gene. The CDR3 is 15 residues long. Per germline, CDR1 LNHDA and CDR2 SQIVND (reference sequence). CDR3 loop: CASGVGGPNTGELFF. The CDR3 DNA reads TGTGCCAGCGGAGTGGGAGGGCCGAACACCGGGGAGCTGTTTTTT.

V is TRBV27 and J is TRBJ1-2, with 7 positions matching TRBD1. Per germline, CDR1 MNHEY and CDR2 SMNVEV (reference sequence). Trimming took 8 bases from V and 5 from J; bases not matched to a gene: 8. The CDR3 is made up of 13 amino acids. CDR3 in DNA: TGTGCCAGCCGCCCCCAGGGGGAGTATGGCTACACCTTC. Residues: CASRPQGEYGYTF.

V and J are TRBV7-3 and TRBJ2-1; 7 bases are shared with TRBD2. The CDR3 sequence is 16 residues long. Unmatched junction bases numbered 7, after V lost 0 bases and J lost 5 bases. Germline lookup yields CDR1 SGHTA and CDR2 FQGTGA. The CDR3 loop is CASSLTMASGNNEQFF. In DNA form, the CDR3 reads TGTGCCAGCAGCTTAACGATGGCTAGCGGAAACAATGAGCAGTTCTTC.

The chain has TRBV2 and TRBJ2-1; D unclear. Germline V lookup: CDR1 SNHLY, CDR2 FYNNEI. The length of the CDR3 is 14 residues. V lost 7 bases, J lost 0 bases, and 10 bases lay in between. CDR3 coding DNA: TGTGCCAGCACTCTTGAGCACTCCTACAATGAGCAGTTCTTC. Translation gives CASTLEHSYNEQFF. The complete variable domain, with remaining parts taken from reference TRBV2 and TRBJ2-1, reads EPEVTQTPSHQVTQMGQEVILRCVPISNHLYFYWYRQILGQKVEFLVSFYNNEISEKSEIFDDQFSVERPDGSNFTLKIRSTKLEDSAMYFCASTLEHSYNEQFFGPGTRLTVL.

The chain has TRBV18 and TRBJ1-3; D is ambiguous. Germline V gene sequence: CDR1 KGHSH, CDR2 LQKENI. The CDR3 covers 18 residues. V was cut by 2 bases and J by 7 bases, with 24 bases left in between. CDR3 nucleotide sequence: TGTGCCAGCTCACCAAGCGAGGTCGGCAGCGGCGGCGGGAACACCATATATTTT. This translates into CASSPSEVGSGGGNTIYF.

CDR3 amino acids: CASSPGWTEAFF. The CDR3, as DNA: TGTGCCAGCTCACCGGGGTGGACTGAAGCTTTCTTT. V gene TRBV18 combines with J gene TRBJ1-1; no reliable D call. Between the trimmed V and J ends, which lost 3 bases and 5 bases, there was a span of 7 bases. This CDR3 comprises 12 residues. Germline V lookup: CDR1 KGHSH, CDR2 LQKENI. Drawing the rest from reference TRBV18 and TRBJ1-1, the complete variable domain is NAGVMQNPRHLVRRRGQEARLRCSPMKGHSHVYWYRQLPEEGLKFMVYLQKENIIDESGMPKERFSAEFPKEGPSILRIQQVVRGDSAAYFCASSPGWTEAFFGQGTRLTVV.

The chain has TRBV30 and TRBJ2-7; TRBD2 matches at 11 bases. CDR1 is GTSNPN and CDR2 is SVGIG in the germline V gene (reference sequence). V shed 3 bases, J shed 1 base, and the junction held 8 bases outside the gene matches. The CDR3 sequence is 16 residues long. The CDR3 loop reads CAWSPGLADYSYEQYF. CDR3 DNA: TGTGCCTGGAGCCCGGGACTAGCGGACTATTCCTACGAGCAGTACTTC. Supplemented by reference TRBV30 and TRBJ2-7, the full variable domain reads SQTIHQWPATLVQPVGSPLSLECTVEGTSNPNLYWYRQAAGRGLQLLFYSVGIGQISSEVPQNLSASRPQDRQFILSSKKLLLSDSGFYLCAWSPGLADYSYEQYFGPGTRLTVT.

The chain carries TRBV28 and TRBJ2-2, with TRBD2 identical over 7 bases. Per germline, CDR1 MDHEN and CDR2 SYDVKM. V was clipped by 2 bases and J by 9 bases; unmatched bases: 12. This CDR3 comprises 16 residues. DNA for the CDR3: TGTGCCAGCAGTTTACCGGCGGGAGCCTCCGCGCGGGAGCTGTTTTTT. Protein sequence: CASSLPAGASARELFF.

The V gene is TRBV18, the J gene TRBJ2-1; 12 bases are shared with TRBD2. The germline V gene encodes CDR1 KGHSH and CDR2 LQKENI. V gave up 3 bases and J gave up 0 bases; unmatched junction bases: 9. The CDR3 loop spans 19 amino acids. CDR3 nucleotides: TGTGCCAGCTCACCCAGGACTAGCGGGACGGGGAGCTCCTACAATGAGCAGTTCTTC. Translation gives CASSPRTSGTGSSYNEQFF.

The gene calls are TRBV28 and TRBJ1-1, with D unclear. Trimming removed 5 bases at V and 1 base at J, with 14 bases between. CDR3 length: 15 residues. Germline CDR1 and CDR2: MDHEN and SYDVKM. The CDR3: CASSTPGMTNTEAFF. In nucleotides, the CDR3 is TGTGCCAGCAGTACACCCGGGATGACGAACACTGAAGCTTTCTTT. Based on the CDR3 plus reference TRBV28 and TRBJ1-1, the full variable domain is DVKVTQSSRYLVKRTGEKVFLECVQDMDHENMFWYRQDPGLGLRLIYFSYDVKMKEKGDIPEGYSVSREKKERFSLILESASTNQTSMYLCASSTPGMTNTEAFFGQGTRLTVV.

Here the CDR3 reads CASSLAEGTEAFF. In DNA form, the CDR3 reads TGTGCCAGCAGCTTAGCGGAGGGCACTGAAGCTTTCTTT. This chain links TRBV7-9 with TRBJ1-1; no clear D. Trimming removed 0 bases from V and 4 bases from J, with 6 bases in between. CDR1 is SEHNR and CDR2 is FQNEAQ in the germline V gene (reference sequence). This CDR3 spans 13 amino acids.